This entry concerns a single TCR beta chain. In this sample, this clone turned up a few times. Its binding antigen is unknown. No per-base quality is available; no much larger clone lies one base away. The CDR3, from cysteine to phenylalanine, totals 13 residues. Of all the DNA, just the CDR3 is kept, 39 bases in frame from base 1. Ends trimmed: V by 3 bases, J by 7 bases; bases unmatched to a gene: 8. Looking up the germline V gene yields CDR1 SQVTM and CDR2 ANQGSEA. The sample is drawn from a study of control samples from healthy donors and cancer patients (TCRdb year 2020). Preparation of the library involved the immunoSEQ multiplex PCR assay. The clones in this table, taken by TCRdb from immuneACCESS, are in-frame only. Not every clone is retained; where verified, under half of the shortfall comes from an unresolved V gene, and the cause of the rest is unknown. The sample contains approximately 82,000 clones, 87% of them found a single time. The biggest ten clones account for around 18% of the sample.

This receptor chain uses TRBV29-1 and TRBJ2-7; 8 nucleotides in the junction match TRBD1. The source is a man aged 50-59 years in good health. The sample comprised blood. The CDR3 corresponds to CSVEGRGQGEQYF. The DNA sequence reads TGCAGCGTTGAGGGCAGGGGGCAGGGTGAGCAGTACTTC.